This entry features one T cell receptor (beta chain) sequence. Its antigen remains unknown. PCR amplification relied on 60 Vbeta primers (plus 13 Jbeta primers). As originally analysed: Counted up in a later analysis, unique TCR beta chains came to about 80 million, with around 10 million shared. Profiled with immunoSEQ multiplex PCR; TCRdb holds only in-frame clones, not every one. That table furnishes V, J and clone size, whereas the DNA furnished D and trimming. The sample includes 90,000 to 120,000 clones, 65% to 75% seen only once; the top ten take 4% to 5.5%. The record originates from a study of cytomegalovirus exposure and HLA in healthy donors. Background on the study: Findings of an earlier analysis included under 140 million unique TCR beta sequences from 190 million or so T cells.

The CDR3 extends over 15 amino acids. CDR1 SGHRS and CDR2 YFSETQ come from the germline V gene. The V and J ends lost 0 bases and 4 bases respectively, with 13 bases between them. Study-level results: Rarity characterized most TCR sequences, yet some public TCRs appeared in many donors. Highly shared variants forming one cluster were likely a sequencing artifact.

The J gene is TRBJ1-1, the V gene TRBV5-1; perhaps TRBD1 as D (6 bases). The sample taken for sequencing was PBMCs. This clonotype was obtained from a woman aged 18-29 years in good health and CMV-seropositive. This CDR3 reads CASSLADRWSTEAFF. In DNA form, the CDR3 reads TGCGCCAGCAGCTTGGCCGACAGGTGGTCCACTGAAGCTTTCTTT.